This T cell receptor (beta chain) was recovered during a study of blood T cell repertoires in COVID-19. Produced via immunoSEQ multiplex PCR; TCRdb's table is partial and in-frame only. Of about 76,000 clones in the sample, about 80% were seen once. Deletions cut 5 bases from V and 6 bases from J, with 14 bases between. There are 15 residues in the CDR3. Germline V gene data show CDR1 as MNHEY and CDR2 as SVGAGI. Source material: peripheral blood. This receptor was obtained from a man at least 80 years old with acute or convalescent COVID-19. This chain links TRBV6-5 with TRBJ1-6; D not certain. CDR3 nucleotide sequence: TGTGCCAGCAGTCCCCCTAGAGGGATTAATTCACCCCTCCACTTT. Its protein product is CASSPPRGINSPLHF.